This T cell receptor (beta chain) was found in a study of cytomegalovirus exposure and HLA in healthy donors. As for this clone: Its specificity is not known.

This CDR3 comprises 18 residues. With 2 bases clipped from V and 3 bases from J, the junction kept 12 bases outside the gene matches. Produced via immunoSEQ multiplex PCR; TCRdb's table is partial and in-frame only. The table has roughly 300,000 clones, more than 75% seen once. Overall study findings and caveats: Cytomegalovirus-associated TCR beta chains were listed, numbering approximately 150. Cytomegalovirus status was reportedly diagnosed by the classifier with high specificity and sensitivity.

The sequence derives from a woman aged 18-29 years in good health and CMV-seronegative. The material sequenced was PBMCs. The rearrangement uses TRBV23-1 and TRBJ2-5; 10 bases map to TRBD2. TRBV23-1 is given ORF status, its function remaining uncertain. The CDR3 coding sequence is TGCGCCAGCAGTCAAAAGCTAGCGGGAGACCCCTCGGAAGAGACCCAGTACTTC. Amino acids: CASSQKLAGDPSEETQYF.